This TCR beta chain originates from a study of shared clonotypes between healthy human individuals. Overall study: A few men and a couple of women, aged 18 to 49, were donors.

V gave up 8 bases and J gave up 2 bases; unmatched junction bases: 9. Germline CDR1 is MNHEY and CDR2 is SMNVEV (reference sequence). CDR3 length equals 15 residues. Naive CD8 cells lacked CD45RO, underwent positive selection for CCR7 and left out terminally differentiated effector memory CD45RA+ cells. Sequencing used immunoSEQ multiplex PCR; TCRdb keeps in-frame clones, though not all of them. Of roughly 2.1 million clones listed, about 93% are singletons. This receptor was obtained from a man between 18 and 29 years old in good health. Some clones in this sample may be carry-over from other donors' samples. This chain uses TRBV27 with TRBJ2-7, with 10 bases lining up with TRBD1. The sequenced sample was naive CD8+ T cells from PBMCs. The chain's CDR3 is CASGVSGTGAYEQYF. The CDR3 bases are TGTGCCAGCGGAGTCTCGGGGACAGGGGCCTACGAGCAGTACTTC.